A single T cell receptor (beta chain) is shown here with its context. This CDR3 is 17 amino acids long. V was trimmed by 4 bases and J by 0 bases, leaving 15 bases between them. Germline-derived CDR1 and CDR2 are SGHAT and FQNNGV. The PCR had 60 Vbeta and 13 Jbeta primers. The method was immunoSEQ multiplex PCR; TCRdb's version includes in-frame clones alone and lacks a portion of them. The table shows fewer than 150,000 clones, with about 78% occurring only once. The sample belongs to a study of cytomegalovirus exposure and HLA in healthy donors. Overall study: Roughly four fifths of more than 300 genotyped donors fell in the Caucasian-associated ancestry cluster.

The chain couples TRBV11-2 to TRBJ2-2; no clear D. Sequenced input: PBMCs. This TCR was sampled from a man aged 50 to 59 in good health and CMV-seronegative. For the CDR3, the DNA is TGTGCCAGCAGCTCAACCCGAGTACTTTCGAACACCGGGGAGCTGTTTTTT. The encoded protein is CASSSTRVLSNTGELFF.